What follows are 22 T cell receptor beta chains derived from one specimen sequenced in a study of blood T cells in healthy people across ages. The second PCR ran roughly 7 to 12 cycles with a sample-barcoded 5' primer and J-beta primers. MiXCR, applied by TCRdb to the 5' RACE reads, yields one record per CDR3 protein. The data show more than 650,000 distinct CDR3 sequences, about a quarter seen once. Separately, the same data were catalogued under a study of T cells of mothers and their children.

Sequences were obtained from blood. The receptors stem from a boy aged 5-17 years in good health.

The chain is built from TRBV13 and TRBJ2-5; the D gene is possibly TRBD2 (5 bases). This CDR3 contains 15 residues. Trimming left V 1 base short and J 0 bases short, with 9 bases between. Germline-derived CDR1 and CDR2 are PRHDT and FYEKMQ (reference sequence). In DNA, the CDR3 is TGTGCCAGCAGCTTAGATATCGGGAACCAAGAGACCCAGTACTTC. Amino acids: CASSLDIGNQETQYF.

The CDR3 coding sequence is TGTGCCAGCACCCCAATCCGTTCGAACACTGAAGCTTTCTTT. This translates into CASTPIRSNTEAFF. The chain carries TRBV6-1 and TRBJ1-1, with D uncertain. Germline lookup yields CDR1 MNHNS and CDR2 SASEGT. V dropped 7 bases and J dropped 1 base, with 13 bases sitting between them. The CDR3 runs to 14 residues.

V gene TRBV9 combines with J gene TRBJ2-1; 8 nucleotides align to TRBD2. V lost 4 bases, J lost 3 bases, and 6 bases stayed unmatched. From germline, CDR1 is SGDLS and CDR2 YYNGEE. The CDR3 is made up of 15 amino acids. DNA for the CDR3: TGTGCCAGCAGCTCTAGCGGGCCCAGCTACAATGAGCAGTTCTTC. It encodes CASSSSGPSYNEQFF.

This clonotype was seen more than once but under ten times. The V gene is TRBV5-6, the J gene TRBJ2-5, with D possibly matching TRBD2 (5 bases). V was shortened by 4 bases and J by 4 bases, with 11 bases between the two germline ends. The CDR3 is 13 residues long. Per the germline V gene, CDR1 is SGHDT and CDR2 is YYEEEE. The CDR3 reads CASSDKGLETQYF. As DNA, the CDR3 is TGTGCCAGCAGCGACAAAGGACTAGAGACCCAGTACTTC.

This clonotype was seen just once. A read error is possible here, since a much larger clone lies one base away. The chain couples TRBV20-1 to TRBJ1-1, with no clear D. Germline V CDR1 and CDR2: DFQATT, SNEGSKA (reference sequence). The CDR3 length is 15 residues. In nucleotides, the CDR3 is TGCAGTGCTAGAGATCTTGGGAGGGAAAACACTGAAGCTATCTTT. Residues: CSARDLGRENTEAIF.

The V and J genes are TRBV5-1 and TRBJ2-5, with 9 nucleotides matching TRBD1. The trim removed 3 bases at V and 5 bases at J, leaving 11 bases unmatched. Germline CDR1 is SGHRS and CDR2 is YFSETQ. The CDR3 has 16 amino acids. CDR3 region: CASSSTGTGPRETQYF. For the CDR3, the DNA is TGCGCCAGCAGCTCAACCGGGACAGGGCCAAGGGAGACCCAGTACTTC.

This chain links TRBV11-1 with TRBJ2-7; TRBD1 matches at 9 bases. This CDR3 comprises 16 residues. The V gene's germline CDR1 is SGHAT and CDR2 FQDESV (reference sequence). With 0 bases clipped from V and 7 bases from J, the junction kept 10 bases outside the gene matches. CDR3 sequence: CASSLALAGTGYEQYF. The CDR3 nucleotides are TGTGCCAGCAGCTTAGCCCTCGCCGGGACAGGGTATGAGCAGTACTTC.

The CDR3 region is CSVWGGGNYGYTF. The CDR3 DNA reads TGCAGCGTCTGGGGAGGCGGTAACTATGGCTACACCTTC. The rearrangement uses TRBV29-1 and TRBJ1-2; D call uncertain. V was trimmed by 6 bases and J by 1 base, leaving 12 bases between them. The CDR3 sequence is 13 residues long. The germline V gene encodes CDR1 SQVTM and CDR2 ANQGSEA.

This clonotype has just a few counts. The chain recombines TRBV29-1 with TRBJ2-5; 9 nucleotides match TRBD1. The germline CDR1 and CDR2 sequences are SQVTM and ANQGSEA. V trimming: 6 bases; J trimming: 2 bases; junction bases outside the gene matches: 1. CDR3 length: 12 residues. The CDR3 spells CSVGTGQETQYF. As DNA, the CDR3 is TGCAGCGTGGGGACAGGGCAAGAGACCCAGTACTTC.

The chain combines TRBV13 with TRBJ2-1; 8 bases agree with TRBD2. The germline V gene has CDR1 PRHDT and CDR2 FYEKMQ (reference sequence). V gave up 6 bases and J gave up 10 bases; unmatched junction bases: 8. CDR3 size: 13 residues. CDR3 nucleotide sequence: TGTGCCAGCAGGATAGCGGGGATGGGGGAGCAGTTCTTC. It is translated as CASRIAGMGEQFF.

The chain recombines TRBV6-6 with TRBJ2-7; D may be TRBD1 or TRBD2 (5 bases each). The ends were cut back, 5 bases at V and 11 bases at J, with 13 bases in the middle. There are 11 residues in the CDR3. Germline values: CDR1 MNHNY, CDR2 SVGAGI (reference sequence). As DNA, the CDR3 is TGTGCCAGCAGTACTGGGGGATGGGAGTACTTC. Protein sequence: CASSTGGWEYF.

This clonotype was counted only a few times. The rearrangement links TRBV27 to TRBJ1-2, with a tentative D call TRBD1 (6 bases). V lost 2 bases and J lost 2, with 21 bases in between. Germline CDR1 is MNHEY and CDR2 is SMNVEV (reference sequence). This CDR3 comprises 18 residues. The CDR3 spells CASSLRLNFRDTNYGYTF. The CDR3, as DNA: TGTGCCAGCAGTTTACGCCTAAATTTCCGGGACACCAACTATGGCTACACCTTC.

The chain carries TRBV5-1 and TRBJ2-2, with TRBD2 identical over 15 bases. This CDR3 comprises 18 residues. With V trimmed by 3 bases and J by 2 bases, 5 bases remained unmatched. Germline assignment: CDR1 SGHRS and CDR2 YFSETQ. In nucleotides, the CDR3 is TGCGCCAGCAGCTCGGGACTAGCGGGGGGTTCTAACACCGGGGAGCTGTTTTTT. It encodes CASSSGLAGGSNTGELFF.

The genes are TRBV4-1 and TRBJ2-1; D is uncertain. The CDR3 is 16 residues long. Trimming removed 1 base from V and 0 bases from J, with 10 bases in between. Per germline, CDR1 MGHRA and CDR2 YSYEKL. CDR3 amino acids: CASSQVGRRSYNEQFF. CDR3 in DNA: TGCGCCAGCAGCCAAGTAGGTAGGCGCTCCTACAATGAGCAGTTCTTC.

In its sample, this clonotype was seen a few times. The CDR3 sequence: CASSQTGTGVGYTF. CDR3 coding DNA: TGTGCCAGCAGCCAGACTGGGACAGGGGTTGGCTACACCTTC. The chain links TRBV4-2 to TRBJ1-2; TRBD1 aligns across 10 bases. CDR1 and CDR2 (germline): LGHNA, YNFKEQ. V dropped 3 bases and J dropped 7; count of bases not matched to a gene: 5. CDR3 length equals 14 residues.

The V gene is TRBV30, the J gene TRBJ2-1; D remains ambiguous. This CDR3 has 13 residues. V was clipped by 1 base and J by 5 bases, with 9 bases between them. CDR1 is GTSNPN and CDR2 is SVGIG in the germline V gene (reference sequence). The DNA for the CDR3 is TGTGCCTGGAGTGGTGGACGGAACAATGAGCAGTTCTTC. It specifies CAWSGGRNNEQFF.

The chain's CDR3 is CASMRSWDTEAFF. In DNA, the CDR3 is TGTGCCAGCATGCGGAGTTGGGACACTGAAGCTTTCTTT. V gene TRBV6-5 combines with J gene TRBJ1-1; D remains unclear. The CDR3 sequence is 13 residues long. In germline, CDR1 is MNHEY, CDR2 SVGAGI. The V end lost 7 bases, the J end lost 3 bases, and 12 bases lay between the germline ends.

The J gene is TRBJ2-7, the V gene TRBV28, with 7 bases lining up with TRBD1. The junction had 9 bases not matched to a gene; V was cut back by 8 bases and J by 2 bases. The CDR3 has 14 residues. Germline V lookup: CDR1 MDHEN, CDR2 SYDVKM. The CDR3 region has the DNA TGTGCCAGCCACCAGGGGGACAGAACCTACGAGCAGTACTTC. Translated: CASHQGDRTYEQYF.

V usage is TRBV5-6 and J usage is TRBJ1-2, with 9 bases aligning to TRBD1. J gave up 8 bases and V 0 bases, and 5 bases lay outside the gene matches. The germline gives CDR1 SGHDT, CDR2 YYEEEE. The CDR3 has 14 residues. The CDR3 DNA sequence: TGTGCCAGCAGCTTGGACAGGGGGCATCGAGGCTACACCTTC. Its translation is CASSLDRGHRGYTF.

This clonotype has only a few counts. The chain recombines TRBV7-9 with TRBJ2-5; perhaps TRBD2 as D (6 bases). Germline CDR1 and CDR2: SEHNR and FQNEAQ (reference sequence). This CDR3 comprises 13 residues. V was cut by 2 bases and J by 4 bases, with 8 bases left in between. CDR3 in amino acids: CASSLKAGETQYF. In nucleotides, the CDR3 is TGTGCCAGCAGCTTAAAAGCGGGAGAGACCCAGTACTTC. The full variable domain, in which reference TRBV7-9 and TRBJ2-5 provide the parts outside the CDR3, is DTGVSQNPRHKITKRGQNVTFRCDPISEHNRLYWYRQTLGQGPEFLTYFQNEAQLEKSRLLSDRFSAERPKGSFSTLEIQRTEQGDSAMYLCASSLKAGETQYFGPGTRLLVL.

The chain couples TRBV9 to TRBJ2-5, with D perhaps matching TRBD1 or TRBD2 (5 bases each). The J call may be in error: the DNA end matches TRBJ2-7 better. CDR1 is SGDLS, CDR2 YYNGEE, per germline. CDR3 length: 14 residues. The CDR3 protein is CASSSGTASFEQYF. The CDR3 DNA reads as TGTGCCAGCAGCTCCGGGACGGCATCTTTCGAGCAGTACTTC.

This clonotype has more than one count but fewer than ten. This sequence joins TRBV2 and TRBJ2-3; TRBD1 matches 8 bases. CDR1 and CDR2 from the germline V gene are SNHLY and FYNNEI. CDR3 length: 16 amino acids. Trimming removed 6 bases from V and 3 bases from J; junction bases left unmatched: 11. The CDR3 DNA follows: TGTGCCAGCAGCCCCAGGGGGCAATCCCGGACAGATACGCAGTATTTT. Its protein is CASSPRGQSRTDTQYF.